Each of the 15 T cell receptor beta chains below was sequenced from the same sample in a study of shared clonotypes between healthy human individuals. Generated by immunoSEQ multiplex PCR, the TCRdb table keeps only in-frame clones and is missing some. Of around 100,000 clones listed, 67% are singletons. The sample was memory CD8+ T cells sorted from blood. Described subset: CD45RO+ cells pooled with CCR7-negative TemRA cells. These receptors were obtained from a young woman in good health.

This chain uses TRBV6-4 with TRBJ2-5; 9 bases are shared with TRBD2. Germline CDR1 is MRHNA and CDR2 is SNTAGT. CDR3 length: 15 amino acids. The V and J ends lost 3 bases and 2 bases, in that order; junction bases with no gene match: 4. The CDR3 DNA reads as TGTGCCAGCAGTGAATGGACTAGCGCTCAAGAGACCCAGTACTTC. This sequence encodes CASSEWTSAQETQYF.

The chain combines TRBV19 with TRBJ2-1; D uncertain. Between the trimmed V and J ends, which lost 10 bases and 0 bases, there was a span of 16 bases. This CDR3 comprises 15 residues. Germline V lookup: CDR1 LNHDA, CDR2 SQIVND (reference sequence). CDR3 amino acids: CATEDVSSSYNEQFF. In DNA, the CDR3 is TGTGCCACTGAAGACGTCTCAAGCTCCTACAATGAGCAGTTCTTC.

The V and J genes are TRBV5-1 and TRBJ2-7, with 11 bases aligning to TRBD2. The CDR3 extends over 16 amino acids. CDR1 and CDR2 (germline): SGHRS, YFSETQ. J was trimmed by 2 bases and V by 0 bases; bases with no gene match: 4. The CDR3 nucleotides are TGCGCCAGCAGCTTGGAGGGTAGCGGGAGGGCCTACGAGCAGTACTTC. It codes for CASSLEGSGRAYEQYF.

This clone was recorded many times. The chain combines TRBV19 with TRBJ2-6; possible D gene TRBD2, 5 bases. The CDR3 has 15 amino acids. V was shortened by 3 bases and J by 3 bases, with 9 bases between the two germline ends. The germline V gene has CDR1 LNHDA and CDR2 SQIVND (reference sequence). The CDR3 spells CASSIMGSGANVLTF. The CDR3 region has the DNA TGTGCCAGTAGTATTATGGGGAGTGGGGCCAACGTCCTGACTTTC.

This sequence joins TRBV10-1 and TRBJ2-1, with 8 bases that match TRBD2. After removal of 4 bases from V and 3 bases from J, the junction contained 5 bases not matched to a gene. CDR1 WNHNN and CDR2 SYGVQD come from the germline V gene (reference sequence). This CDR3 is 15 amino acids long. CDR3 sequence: CASSAQAGDYNEQFF. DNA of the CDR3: TGCGCCAGCAGTGCCCAAGCGGGAGACTACAATGAGCAGTTCTTC.

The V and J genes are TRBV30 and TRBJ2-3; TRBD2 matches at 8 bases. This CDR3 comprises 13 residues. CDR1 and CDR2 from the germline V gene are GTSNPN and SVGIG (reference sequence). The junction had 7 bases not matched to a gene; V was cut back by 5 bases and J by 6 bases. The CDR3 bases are TGTGCCTGGGGTAGGCTAGCGGGTGATACGCAGTATTTT. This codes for CAWGRLAGDTQYF.

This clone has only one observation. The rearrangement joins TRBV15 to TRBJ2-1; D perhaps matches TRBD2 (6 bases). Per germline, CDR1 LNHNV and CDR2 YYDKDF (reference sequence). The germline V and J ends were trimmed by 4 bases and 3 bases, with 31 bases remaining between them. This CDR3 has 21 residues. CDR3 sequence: CATSKWGGNPGGTGFYNEQFF. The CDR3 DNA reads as TGTGCCACCAGCAAATGGGGAGGTAACCCCGGAGGGACTGGATTCTACAATGAGCAGTTCTTC.

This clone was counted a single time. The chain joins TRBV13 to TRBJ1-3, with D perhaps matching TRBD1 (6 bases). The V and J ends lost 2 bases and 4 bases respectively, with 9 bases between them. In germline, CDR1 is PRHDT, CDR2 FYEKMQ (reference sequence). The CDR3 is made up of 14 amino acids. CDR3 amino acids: CASSLWGAGNTIYF. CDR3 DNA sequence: TGTGCCAGCAGCTTATGGGGGGCAGGAAACACCATATATTTT.

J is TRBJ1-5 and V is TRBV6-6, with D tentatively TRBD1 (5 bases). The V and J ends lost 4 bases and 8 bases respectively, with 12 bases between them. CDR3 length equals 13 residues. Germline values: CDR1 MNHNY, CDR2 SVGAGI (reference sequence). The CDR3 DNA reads TGTGCCAGCAGTTCGGGGGAGGTGGAGCCCCAGCATTTT. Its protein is CASSSGEVEPQHF.

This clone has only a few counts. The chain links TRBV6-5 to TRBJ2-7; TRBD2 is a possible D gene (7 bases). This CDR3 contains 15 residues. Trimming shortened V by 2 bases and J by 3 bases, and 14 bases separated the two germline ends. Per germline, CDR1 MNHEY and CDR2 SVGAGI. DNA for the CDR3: TGTGCCAGCAGTTACGGGGGGGCCGGGGTCTACGAGCAGTACTTC. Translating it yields CASSYGGAGVYEQYF.

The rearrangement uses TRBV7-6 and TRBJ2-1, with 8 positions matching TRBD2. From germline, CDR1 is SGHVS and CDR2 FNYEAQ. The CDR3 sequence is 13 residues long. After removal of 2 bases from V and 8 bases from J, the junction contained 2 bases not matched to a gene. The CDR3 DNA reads TGTGCCAGCAGCTTATCCGGGGGGGATGAGCAGTTCTTC. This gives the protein CASSLSGGDEQFF. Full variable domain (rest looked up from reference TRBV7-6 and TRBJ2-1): GAGVSQSPRYKVTKRGQDVALRCDPISGHVSLYWYRQALGQGPEFLTYFNYEAQQDKSGLPNDRFSAERPEGSISTLTIQRTEQRDSAMYRCASSLSGGDEQFFGPGTRLTVL.

CDR3 DNA sequence: TGCGCCAGCAGCTTGGAAGGGGGGAATCAGCCCCAGCATTTT. Its protein is CASSLEGGNQPQHF. The chain recombines TRBV5-1 with TRBJ1-5; a possible D gene is TRBD1 (6 bases). This CDR3 contains 14 residues. Germline loops: CDR1 SGHRS, CDR2 YFSETQ. Deletions cut 0 bases from V and 4 bases from J, with 8 bases between. Filled out from reference TRBV5-1 and TRBJ1-5, the complete variable domain reads KAGVTQTPRYLIKTRGQQVTLSCSPISGHRSVSWYQQTPGQGLQFLFEYFSETQRNKGNFPGRFSGRQFSNSRSEMNVSTLELGDSALYLCASSLEGGNQPQHFGDGTRLSIL.

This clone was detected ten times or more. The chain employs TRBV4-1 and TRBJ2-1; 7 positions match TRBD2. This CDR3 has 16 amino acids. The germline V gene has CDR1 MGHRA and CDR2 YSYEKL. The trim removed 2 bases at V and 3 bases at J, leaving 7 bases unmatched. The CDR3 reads CASSQPSASGYNEQFF. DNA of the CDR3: TGCGCCAGCAGCCAACCCTCGGCTAGCGGCTACAATGAGCAGTTCTTC.

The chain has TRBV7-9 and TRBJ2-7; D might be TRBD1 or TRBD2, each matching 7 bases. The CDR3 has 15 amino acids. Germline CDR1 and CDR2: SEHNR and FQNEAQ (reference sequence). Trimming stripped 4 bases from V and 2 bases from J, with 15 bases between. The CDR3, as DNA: TGTGCCAGCAGCTCTAGCAGGGGGACTACCTACGAGCAGTACTTC. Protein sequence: CASSSSRGTTYEQYF.

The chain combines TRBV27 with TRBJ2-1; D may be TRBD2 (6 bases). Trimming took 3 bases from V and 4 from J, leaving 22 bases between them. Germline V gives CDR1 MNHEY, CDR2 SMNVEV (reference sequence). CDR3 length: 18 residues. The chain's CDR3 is CASSFVGDEGLWYNEQFF. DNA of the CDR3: TGTGCCAGCAGTTTCGTAGGAGATGAGGGACTTTGGTACAATGAGCAGTTCTTC.